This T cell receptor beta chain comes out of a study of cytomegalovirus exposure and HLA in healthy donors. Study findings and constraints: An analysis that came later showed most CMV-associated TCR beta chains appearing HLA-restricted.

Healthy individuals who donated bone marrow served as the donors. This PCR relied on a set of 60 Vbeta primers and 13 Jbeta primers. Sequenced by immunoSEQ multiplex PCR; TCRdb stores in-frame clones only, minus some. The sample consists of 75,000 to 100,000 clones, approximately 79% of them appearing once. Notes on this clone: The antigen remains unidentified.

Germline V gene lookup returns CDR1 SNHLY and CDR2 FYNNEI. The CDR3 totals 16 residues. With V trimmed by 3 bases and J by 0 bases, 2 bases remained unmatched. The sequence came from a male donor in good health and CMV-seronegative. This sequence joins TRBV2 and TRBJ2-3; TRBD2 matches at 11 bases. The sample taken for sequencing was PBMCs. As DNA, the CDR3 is TGTGCCAGCAGTGACCGGACTAGCGGGAGCACAGATACGCAGTATTTT. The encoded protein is CASSDRTSGSTDTQYF.